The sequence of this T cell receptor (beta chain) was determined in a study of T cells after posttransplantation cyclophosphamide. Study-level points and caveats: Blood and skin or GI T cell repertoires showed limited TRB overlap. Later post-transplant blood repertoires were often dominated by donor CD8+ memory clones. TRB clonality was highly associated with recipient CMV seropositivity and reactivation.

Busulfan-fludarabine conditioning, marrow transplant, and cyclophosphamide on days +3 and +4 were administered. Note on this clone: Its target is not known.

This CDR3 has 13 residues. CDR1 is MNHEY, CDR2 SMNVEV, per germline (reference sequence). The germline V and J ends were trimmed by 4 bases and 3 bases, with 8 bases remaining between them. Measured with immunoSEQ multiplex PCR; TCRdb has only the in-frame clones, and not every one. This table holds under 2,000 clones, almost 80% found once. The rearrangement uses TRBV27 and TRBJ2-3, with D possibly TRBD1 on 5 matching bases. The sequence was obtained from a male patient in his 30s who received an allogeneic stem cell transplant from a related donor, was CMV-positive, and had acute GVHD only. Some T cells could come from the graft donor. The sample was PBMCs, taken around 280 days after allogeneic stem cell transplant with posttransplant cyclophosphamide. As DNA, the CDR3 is TGTGCCAGCAGTTCGGCAGGGACAGATACGCAGTATTTT. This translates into CASSSAGTDTQYF.